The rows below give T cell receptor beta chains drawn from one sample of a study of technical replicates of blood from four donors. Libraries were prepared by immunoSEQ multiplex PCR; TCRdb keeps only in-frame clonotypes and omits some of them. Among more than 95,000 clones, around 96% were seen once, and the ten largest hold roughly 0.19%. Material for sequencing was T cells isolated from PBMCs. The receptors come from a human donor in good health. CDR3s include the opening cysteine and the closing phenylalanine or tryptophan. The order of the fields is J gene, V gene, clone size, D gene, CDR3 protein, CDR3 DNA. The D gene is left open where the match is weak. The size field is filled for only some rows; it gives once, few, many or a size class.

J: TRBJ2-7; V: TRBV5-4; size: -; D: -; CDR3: CASSLGLYYEQYF; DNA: TGTGCCAGCAGCCTGGGACTGTACTACGAGCAGTACTTC
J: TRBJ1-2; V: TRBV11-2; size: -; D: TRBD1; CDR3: CASSLRQGANYGYTF; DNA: TGTGCCAGCAGCTTAAGACAGGGGGCTAACTATGGCTACACCTTC
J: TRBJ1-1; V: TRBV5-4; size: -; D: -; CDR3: CASSPPGETEAFF; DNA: TGTGCCAGCAGCCCGCCGGGGGAAACTGAAGCTTTCTTT
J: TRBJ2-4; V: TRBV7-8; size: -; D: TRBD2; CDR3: CASSLGLAGNIQYF; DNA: TGTGCCAGCAGCTTAGGGCTAGCGGGAAACATTCAGTACTTC
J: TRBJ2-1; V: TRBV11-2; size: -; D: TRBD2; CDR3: CASSRGLVSNEQFF; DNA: TGTGCCAGCAGCCGGGGACTAGTTTCGAATGAGCAGTTCTTC
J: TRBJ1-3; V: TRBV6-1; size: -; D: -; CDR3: CASSAPLWTGSRSTIYF; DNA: TGTGCCAGCAGTGCCCCCCTCTGGACGGGGTCTCGCAGCACCATATATTTT
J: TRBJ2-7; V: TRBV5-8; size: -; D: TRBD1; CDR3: CASSGRTGRLLSYEQYF; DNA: TGTGCCAGCAGCGGAAGGACAGGGAGACTATTATCCTACGAGCAGTACTTC
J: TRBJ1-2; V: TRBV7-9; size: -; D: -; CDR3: CASSLTAGYGYTF; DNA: TGTGCCAGCAGCTTGACTGCCGGGTATGGCTACACCTTC
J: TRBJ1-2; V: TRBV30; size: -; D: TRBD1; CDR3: CAWTFGQGYGYTF; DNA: TGTGCCTGGACTTTTGGACAGGGGTATGGCTACACCTTC
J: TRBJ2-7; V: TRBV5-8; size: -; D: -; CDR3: CASSLIYTYEQYF; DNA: TGTGCCAGCAGCTTGATCTATACCTACGAGCAGTACTTC
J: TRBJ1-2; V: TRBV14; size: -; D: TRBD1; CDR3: CASSPQDRAGYTF; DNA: TGTGCCAGCAGCCCACAAGACAGGGCAGGCTACACCTTC
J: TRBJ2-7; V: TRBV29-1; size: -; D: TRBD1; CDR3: CSVGVRDRGYEQYF; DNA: TGCAGCGTTGGGGTCCGGGACAGGGGGTACGAGCAGTACTTC
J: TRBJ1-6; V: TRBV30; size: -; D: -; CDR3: CAWSSPAPLHF; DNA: TGTGCCTGGAGTTCCCCAGCACCCCTCCACTTT
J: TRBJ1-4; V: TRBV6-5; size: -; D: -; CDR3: CASSARQSSNEKLFF; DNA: TGTGCCAGCAGTGCCCGACAGTCGTCTAATGAAAAACTGTTTTTT
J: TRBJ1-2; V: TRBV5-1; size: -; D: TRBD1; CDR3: CASSSSTGVRGYTF; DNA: TGCGCCAGCAGCTCCTCCACAGGGGTCAGGGGCTACACCTTC
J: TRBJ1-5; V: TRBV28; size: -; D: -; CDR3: CASTTPRGGKSYSNQPQHF; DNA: TGTGCCAGCACCACCCCGCGAGGGGGAAAATCATATAGCAATCAGCCCCAGCATTTT
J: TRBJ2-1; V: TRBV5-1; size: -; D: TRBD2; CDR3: CASSPGLAGAPPNNEQFF; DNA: TGCGCCAGCAGCCCGGGACTAGCGGGAGCCCCGCCTAACAATGAGCAGTTCTTC
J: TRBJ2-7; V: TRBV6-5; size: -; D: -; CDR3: CASSQGSTGIYEQYF; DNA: TGTGCCAGCAGTCAAGGCTCGACAGGTATTTACGAGCAGTACTTC
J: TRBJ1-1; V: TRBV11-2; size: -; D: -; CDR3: CASSSVRVTEAFF; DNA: TGTGCCAGCAGCTCCGTGCGGGTTACTGAAGCTTTCTTT
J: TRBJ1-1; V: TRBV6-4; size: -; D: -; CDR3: CASGEGTVNTEAFF; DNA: TGTGCCAGCGGGGAGGGGACGGTGAACACTGAAGCTTTCTTT
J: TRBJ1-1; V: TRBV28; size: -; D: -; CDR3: CASSNVAGAFF; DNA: TGTGCCAGCAGTAATGTAGCGGGAGCTTTCTTT
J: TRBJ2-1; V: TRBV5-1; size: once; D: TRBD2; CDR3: CASSLDGGGALNEQFF; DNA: TGCGCCAGCAGCTTGGATGGCGGGGGGGCCTTGAATGAGCAGTTCTTC
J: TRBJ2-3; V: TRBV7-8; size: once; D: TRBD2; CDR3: CASSLKGSGSDTQYF; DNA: TGTGCCAGCAGCTTGAAAGGTAGCGGGAGTGATACGCAGTATTTT
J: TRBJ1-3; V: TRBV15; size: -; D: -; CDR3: CATSRGIASGNTIYF; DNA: TGTGCCACCAGCAGAGGCATAGCATCTGGAAACACCATATATTTT
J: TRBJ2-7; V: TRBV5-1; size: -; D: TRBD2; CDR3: CASGPGGTSTYEQYF; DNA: TGCGCCAGCGGCCCGGGGGGGACTAGTACCTACGAGCAGTACTTC
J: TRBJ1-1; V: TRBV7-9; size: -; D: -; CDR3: CASSLVSGFGEAFF; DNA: TGTGCCAGCAGCTTAGTGTCGGGTTTCGGCGAAGCTTTCTTT
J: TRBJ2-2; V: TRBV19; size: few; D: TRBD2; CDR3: CASELAVLTGELFF; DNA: TGTGCTTCAGAACTAGCGGTCCTCACCGGGGAGCTGTTTTTT
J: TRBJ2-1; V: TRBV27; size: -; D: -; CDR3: CASSDSGINEQFF; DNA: TGTGCCAGCAGTGACTCAGGGATCAATGAGCAGTTCTTC
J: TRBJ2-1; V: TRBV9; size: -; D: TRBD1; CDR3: CASSVAGTGVVGEQFF; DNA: TGTGCCAGCAGCGTGGCCGGGACAGGGGTAGTTGGTGAGCAGTTCTTC